This T cell receptor (beta chain) was recorded in a study of T cell changes during pregnancy in multiple sclerosis. TCRdb's copy holds only in-frame clones and misses some; the assay was immunoSEQ multiplex PCR. The sample includes some 93,000 clones, 91% of them seen just once. V shed 3 bases and J shed 4 bases, with 9 bases lying between them. This CDR3 region has 14 residues. The germline V gene encodes CDR1 MNHEY and CDR2 SMNVEV (reference sequence). Sample: peripheral blood, taken after pregnancy. The chain is built from TRBV27 and TRBJ2-2; D might be TRBD1 (5 bases). The source is a female donor in good health, enrolled as a control in a pregnancy study. CDR3 DNA sequence: TGTGCCAGCAGTTTGGCAGGGCCCACCGGGGAGCTGTTTTTT. Its protein is CASSLAGPTGELFF.